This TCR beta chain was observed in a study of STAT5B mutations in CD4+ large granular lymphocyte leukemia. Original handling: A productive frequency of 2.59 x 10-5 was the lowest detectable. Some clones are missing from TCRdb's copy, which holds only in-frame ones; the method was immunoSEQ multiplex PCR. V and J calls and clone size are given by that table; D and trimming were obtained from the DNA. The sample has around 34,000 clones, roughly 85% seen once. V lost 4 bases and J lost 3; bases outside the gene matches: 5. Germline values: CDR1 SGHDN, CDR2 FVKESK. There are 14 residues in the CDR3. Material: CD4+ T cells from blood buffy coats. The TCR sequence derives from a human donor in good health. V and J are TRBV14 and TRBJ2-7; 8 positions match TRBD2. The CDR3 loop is CASSPGGRYYEQYF. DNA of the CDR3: TGTGCCAGCAGCCCGGGGGGGCGGTACTACGAGCAGTACTTC.